This entry lists 5 T cell receptor beta chains sequenced from one sample in a study of blood T cell repertoires in COVID-19. Generated by immunoSEQ multiplex PCR, the TCRdb table keeps only in-frame clones and is missing some. The repertoire holds 240,000 or so clones, with 86% as singletons. Material for sequencing was PBMCs or T cells enriched from blood (not recorded which). The receptors were sampled from a woman aged 45-60 years who had recovered from COVID-19.

The rearrangement links TRBV10-3 to TRBJ2-5, with TRBD2 matching 9 bases. The junction had 5 bases not matched to a gene; V was cut back by 6 bases and J by 3 bases. Germline CDR1 ENHRY, CDR2 SYGVKD. This CDR3 has 14 residues. Here the CDR3 reads CAISQGLAEETQYF. In nucleotides, the CDR3 is TGTGCCATCAGCCAGGGACTAGCAGAAGAGACCCAGTACTTC.

This chain joins TRBV5-8 and TRBJ2-3, with 8 bases aligning to TRBD2. CDR1 is SGHTS and CDR2 is YDEGEE in the germline V gene. After removal of 4 bases from V and 2 bases from J, the junction contained 6 bases not matched to a gene. The CDR3 sequence is 15 residues long. This chain's CDR3 is CASSARGGATDTQYF. The CDR3 DNA sequence: TGTGCCAGCAGCGCACGGGGGGGGGCCACAGATACGCAGTATTTT. The variable domain in full, with the rest retrieved from reference TRBV5-8 and TRBJ2-3, is EAGVTQSPTHLIKTRGQQATLRCSPISGHTSVYWYQQALGLGLQFLLWYDEGEERNRGNFPPRFSGRQFPNYSSELNVNALELEDSALYLCASSARGGATDTQYFGPGTRLTVL.

This chain uses TRBV28 with TRBJ2-4, with TRBD2 matching 12 bases. The CDR3 sequence is 14 residues long. The germline CDR1 and CDR2 sequences are MDHEN and SYDVKM. V lost 8 bases to trimming and J lost 11 bases; unmatched junction nucleotides: 10. DNA for the CDR3: TGTGCCAGCCTGGAGGGACTAGCGGGTACCGTTCAGTACTTC. It codes for CASLEGLAGTVQYF.

CDR3 nucleotides: TGCGCCAGCAGCTCCGGACATACCTCTGGAAACACCATATATTTT. It translates to CASSSGHTSGNTIYF. The rearrangement joins TRBV5-1 to TRBJ1-3; D perhaps matches TRBD1 (5 bases). Trimming removed 3 bases from V and 0 bases from J, with 10 bases in between. From germline, CDR1 is SGHRS and CDR2 YFSETQ. The CDR3 totals 15 residues.

The rearrangement joins TRBV7-8 to TRBJ2-2; 8 bases are shared with TRBD1. Germline V gives CDR1 SGHVS, CDR2 FQNEAQ. Trimming cost V 4 bases and J 6 bases; bases outside gene matches: 7. The CDR3 sequence is 15 residues long. The CDR3: CASSSRTDRAGELFF. The CDR3, as DNA: TGTGCCAGCAGCTCTCGAACGGACAGGGCCGGGGAGCTGTTTTTT.